The 29 T cell receptor beta chains below were found in one sample sequenced in a study of T cell responses to AZD1222 COVID-19 vaccine. The table came from immunoSEQ multiplex PCR; TCRdb's copy has only in-frame clones and leaves some out. The table has 200,000 to 250,000 clones, about 94% seen once. The sample consisted of peripheral blood, taken 28 days after the second dose of the MenACWY control vaccine. The receptor source for this set is an adult who received the MenACWY meningococcal vaccine as a control.

J is TRBJ1-1 and V is TRBV9, with TRBD1 matching 9 bases. The CDR3 has 15 residues. Losses at the gene ends were 4 bases for V and 4 bases for J; bases not matched to a gene: 8. Per germline, CDR1 SGDLS and CDR2 YYNGEE. CDR3 sequence: CASSPTGGGGTEAFF. CDR3 DNA: TGTGCCAGCAGCCCTACAGGGGGCGGTGGCACTGAAGCTTTCTTT.

A few counts support this clone. V gene TRBV3-1 (or the pseudogene TRBV3-2) combines with J gene TRBJ1-5; D remains unclear. The CDR3 contains 13 residues. From germline, CDR1 is LGHDT and CDR2 YNNKEL (reference sequence). V lost 2 bases to trimming and J lost 3 bases, with 5 bases between them. The CDR3 DNA reads TGTGCCAGCAGCCAATTCCTCAATCAGCCCCAGCATTTT. This sequence encodes CASSQFLNQPQHF.

The rearrangement links TRBV29-1 to TRBJ1-2; no firm D call. Trimming took 4 bases from V and 0 from J, leaving 12 bases between them. The germline CDR1 and CDR2 sequences are SQVTM and ANQGSEA. The CDR3 has 14 amino acids. DNA of the CDR3: TGCAGCGTTGGAAGAGAGACTTCTAACTATGGCTACACCTTC. It is translated as CSVGRETSNYGYTF.

The chain carries TRBV4-3 and TRBJ1-1; no clear D gene. The CDR3 spans 14 residues. Germline V gene sequence: CDR1 LGHNA, CDR2 YSLEER. V lost 1 base, J lost 5 bases, and 11 bases lay in between. This chain's CDR3 is CASSQGAGSTEAFF. Written as DNA, the CDR3 is TGCGCCAGCAGCCAAGGAGCAGGCAGTACTGAAGCTTTCTTT.

The chain links TRBV7-2 to TRBJ2-7, with a weak D call TRBD1 (6 bases). CDR3 length: 14 amino acids. CDR1 SGHTA and CDR2 FQGNSA come from the germline V gene. The V end lost 5 bases, the J end lost 0 bases, and 11 bases lay between the germline ends. The CDR3 region has the DNA TGTGCCAGCAGCGTAACACAGGGCTCCTACGAGCAGTACTTC. It specifies CASSVTQGSYEQYF.

CDR3 sequence reads: CASSPGGGRSGNTIYF. The DNA of the CDR3 is TGTGCCAGCTCACCGGGAGGGGGACGCTCTGGAAACACCATATATTTT. The chain recombines TRBV18 with TRBJ1-3; the D gene is possibly TRBD1 (6 bases). CDR3 length: 16 residues. The germline CDR1 and CDR2 sequences are KGHSH and LQKENI. V gave up 3 bases and J gave up 0 bases, with 12 bases separating them.

The chain combines TRBV19 with TRBJ2-7; TRBD2 matches at 7 bases. The germline V gene encodes CDR1 LNHDA and CDR2 SQIVND (reference sequence). The J segment lost 5 bases and the V segment lost 5 bases, leaving 9 bases of the junction unmatched. The CDR3 contains 14 residues. The DNA for the CDR3 is TGTGCCAGTAGTCCCCTCGTCGGGAGGCACGAGCAGTACTTC. Protein: CASSPLVGRHEQYF. The entire variable domain, with the rest obtained from reference TRBV19 and TRBJ2-7, is as follows: DGGITQSPKYLFRKEGQNVTLSCEQNLNHDAMYWYRQDPGQGLRLIYYSQIVNDFQKGDIAEGYSVSREKKESFPLTVTSAQKNPTAFYLCASSPLVGRHEQYFGPGTRLTVT.

This chain joins TRBV6-5 and TRBJ2-2; no clear D. Trimming pared 7 bases from V and 2 bases from J, leaving 14 bases between. The CDR3 is 15 amino acids. Per germline, CDR1 MNHEY and CDR2 SVGAGI. CDR3 nucleotide sequence: TGTGCCAGCACCCCCATGTCAGAAAACACCGGGGAGCTGTTTTTT. Amino acids: CASTPMSENTGELFF.

The chain uses TRBV20-1 and TRBJ2-7, with D tentatively TRBD1 (5 bases). V shed 3 bases and J shed 2 bases, with 11 bases lying between them. The CDR3 extends over 13 amino acids. CDR1 is DFQATT and CDR2 is SNEGSKA in the germline V gene (reference sequence). Written as DNA, the CDR3 is TGCAGTGCTAGTATCGACAGTCCCTACGAGCAGTACTTC. Translating gives CSASIDSPYEQYF.

V and J are TRBV30 and TRBJ2-7, with D possibly TRBD1 on 7 matching bases. CDR1 and CDR2 from the germline V gene are GTSNPN and SVGIG (reference sequence). The CDR3 length is 13 residues. V gave up 1 base and J gave up 5 bases, with 12 bases separating them. As DNA, the CDR3 is TGTGCCTGGAGTGCAGGGGGGTTACACGAGCAGTACTTC. Protein: CAWSAGGLHEQYF. The whole variable domain, remainder taken from reference TRBV30 and TRBJ2-7, is SQTIHQWPATLVQPVGSPLSLECTVEGTSNPNLYWYRQAAGRGLQLLFYSVGIGQISSEVPQNLSASRPQDRQFILSSKKLLLSDSGFYLCAWSAGGLHEQYFGPGTRLTVT.

The gene calls are TRBV6-5 and TRBJ1-2; 7 bases align to TRBD1. The CDR3 is 12 residues long. V lost 11 bases to trimming and J lost 8 bases; unmatched junction nucleotides: 11. Germline CDR1 and CDR2: MNHEY and SVGAGI. CDR3: CAGHRGLGGYTF. As DNA, the CDR3 is TGTGCCGGACACAGGGGCCTGGGAGGCTACACCTTC.

V usage is TRBV6-5 and J usage is TRBJ2-7; D remains unclear. V lost 8 bases, J lost 2 bases, and 10 bases lay in between. The CDR3 is 12 residues long. The germline CDR1 and CDR2 sequences are MNHEY and SVGAGI. The CDR3 DNA reads as TGTGCCAGCGGGGATTCTACCTACGAGCAGTACTTC. Amino acids: CASGDSTYEQYF.

The J gene is TRBJ2-5, the V gene TRBV10-3; no clear D. V lost 7 bases, J lost 5 bases, and 14 bases lay in between. This CDR3 comprises 13 residues. In germline, CDR1 is ENHRY, CDR2 SYGVKD. The CDR3 loop reads CAINGVPGETQYF. The CDR3 coding sequence is TGTGCCATCAATGGGGTCCCTGGGGAGACCCAGTACTTC.

The chain has TRBV19 and TRBJ2-7; perhaps TRBD2 as D (6 bases). CDR3 size: 14 residues. Trimming shortened V by 2 bases and J by 3 bases, and 11 bases separated the two germline ends. The germline CDR1 and CDR2 sequences are LNHDA and SQIVND (reference sequence). This chain's CDR3 is CASSISLGGYEQYF. DNA for the CDR3: TGTGCCAGTAGTATATCTCTGGGGGGCTACGAGCAGTACTTC.

The gene calls are TRBV9 and TRBJ2-1; perhaps TRBD1 as D (6 bases). Germline CDR1 reads SGDLS; CDR2 reads YYNGEE. V dropped 4 bases and J dropped 2 bases, with 13 bases sitting between them. CDR3 length equals 15 residues. CDR3 protein: CASSLMGDTYNEQFF. DNA for the CDR3: TGTGCCAGCAGCCTCATGGGGGACACCTACAATGAGCAGTTCTTC.

The V gene is TRBV9, the J gene TRBJ2-3, with a possible D match to TRBD1 (6 bases). Germline CDR1 SGDLS, CDR2 YYNGEE. The CDR3 totals 16 residues. Trimming took 1 base from V and 2 from J, leaving 14 bases between them. The CDR3 loop is CASSVLDLGATDTQYF. DNA of the CDR3: TGTGCCAGCAGCGTACTCGACTTGGGGGCCACAGATACGCAGTATTTT.

The chain carries TRBV6-6 and TRBJ2-7; D is unclear. The germline V gene encodes CDR1 MNHNY and CDR2 SVGAGI (reference sequence). The V end was cut by 8 bases, the J end by 2 bases, with 7 bases between. The length of the CDR3 is 11 residues. Here the CDR3 DNA reads TGTGCCAGCGCCCATCCCTACGAGCAGTACTTC. Its translation is CASAHPYEQYF.

CDR3 amino acids: CAWARVGGYTF. In nucleotides, the CDR3 is TGTGCCTGGGCCAGGGTGGGGGGCTACACCTTC. This chain joins TRBV30 and TRBJ1-2, with D perhaps TRBD1 (5 bases). The CDR3 sequence is 11 residues long. The germline V gene encodes CDR1 GTSNPN and CDR2 SVGIG (reference sequence). Deletions cut 5 bases from V and 8 bases from J, with 12 bases between.

This chain links TRBV21-1 with TRBJ1-6; TRBD1 was called by the table and not checked on the DNA. TRBV21-1 is a pseudogene segment. The CDR3 sequence is 21 residues long. The DNA of the CDR3 is TGTGCCAGCAGCAAGGACCCCAAGGGACAGGAACACAGGGGATATAATTCACCCCTCCACTTT. Protein sequence: CASSKDPKGQEHRGYNSPLHF.

The J gene is TRBJ1-3, the V gene TRBV27; 8 nucleotides match TRBD1. V lost 1 base and J lost 8; bases outside the gene matches: 1. The CDR3 spans 13 residues. Looked up from germline, CDR1 is MNHEY and CDR2 is SMNVEV (reference sequence). As DNA, the CDR3 is TGTGCCAGCAGTTTATACAGGGGGGACACCATATATTTT. It is translated as CASSLYRGDTIYF.

The genes are TRBV7-8 and TRBJ1-2; D might be TRBD1 (5 bases). The CDR3 contains 13 residues. CDR1 is SGHVS and CDR2 is FQNEAQ in the germline V gene. V was pared by 4 bases and J by 7 bases, with 13 bases between. This CDR3 reads CASSSGPAAGYTF. CDR3 DNA sequence: TGTGCCAGCAGCTCGGGACCGGCGGCTGGCTACACCTTC.

This clone was picked up one time. This chain links TRBV27 with TRBJ2-7; D is possibly TRBD1 (6 bases). Germline values: CDR1 MNHEY, CDR2 SMNVEV (reference sequence). Deletions cut 6 bases from V and 1 base from J, with 13 bases between. CDR3 size: 14 residues. In DNA, the CDR3 is TGTGCCAGCAGCCCGGGGACACCATCCTACGAGCAGTACTTC. This encodes CASSPGTPSYEQYF.

The chain has TRBV27 and TRBJ1-1; D not resolved. CDR1 and CDR2 from the germline V gene are MNHEY and SMNVEV (reference sequence). The CDR3 totals 14 residues. Trimming pared 0 bases from V and 0 bases from J, leaving 5 bases between. The CDR3 DNA reads as TGTGCCAGCAGTTTATCGAGGCTGAACACTGAAGCTTTCTTT. It codes for CASSLSRLNTEAFF.

The V gene is TRBV18, the J gene TRBJ2-1; 9 positions match TRBD1. The CDR3 has 15 residues. CDR1 and CDR2 from the germline V gene are KGHSH and LQKENI. After removal of 4 bases from V and 6 bases from J, the junction contained 7 bases not matched to a gene. The CDR3 here is CASSHGTGIGNEQFF. CDR3 nucleotides: TGTGCCAGCTCACACGGGACAGGGATAGGCAATGAGCAGTTCTTC. Full variable domain (rest looked up from reference TRBV18 and TRBJ2-1): NAGVMQNPRHLVRRRGQEARLRCSPMKGHSHVYWYRQLPEEGLKFMVYLQKENIIDESGMPKERFSAEFPKEGPSILRIQQVVRGDSAAYFCASSHGTGIGNEQFFGPGTRLTVL.

V usage is TRBV27 and J usage is TRBJ2-2, with D unclear. CDR3 length equals 16 residues. V was trimmed by 5 bases and J by 6 bases, leaving 19 bases between them. CDR1 is MNHEY and CDR2 is SMNVEV in the germline V gene (reference sequence). For the CDR3, the DNA is TGTGCCAGCAGTCCCCCTTGGTTCGGAAGCGCCGGGGAGCTGTTTTTT. This sequence encodes CASSPPWFGSAGELFF.

This sequence joins TRBV6-5 and TRBJ2-7, with a tentative D call TRBD2 (5 bases). The V and J ends lost 2 bases and 0 bases respectively, with 11 bases between them. The germline gives CDR1 MNHEY, CDR2 SVGAGI. The CDR3 length is 15 residues. For the CDR3, the DNA is TGTGCCAGCAGTTACATCTCGGGATTCTCCTACGAGCAGTACTTC. Translated: CASSYISGFSYEQYF.

The chain has TRBV27 and TRBJ2-3; D is unresolved. Germline V gene sequence: CDR1 MNHEY, CDR2 SMNVEV (reference sequence). CDR3 size: 14 residues. V gave up 2 bases and J gave up 2 bases, with 8 bases separating them. In DNA form, the CDR3 reads TGTGCCAGCAGTTTAGGTCTTCTCACAGATACGCAGTATTTT. This gives the protein CASSLGLLTDTQYF.

V is TRBV7-3 and J is TRBJ1-3; D is undetermined. Per germline, CDR1 SGHTA and CDR2 FQGTGA. V lost 5 bases and J lost 2, with 7 bases in between. The CDR3 runs 13 residues. For the CDR3, the DNA is TGTGCCAGCAGCACGACGGCTGGAAACACCATATATTTT. Its translation is CASSTTAGNTIYF.

The CDR3 nucleotides read TGTGCCAGTAGTATCACGGGGACTGAAGCTTTCTTT. Amino acid sequence: CASSITGTEAFF. This sequence joins TRBV19 and TRBJ1-1; D is unresolved. Per germline, CDR1 LNHDA and CDR2 SQIVND (reference sequence). V dropped 3 bases and J dropped 5 bases, with 7 bases sitting between them. The CDR3 has 12 amino acids.